This T cell receptor beta chain was observed in a study of cytomegalovirus exposure and HLA in healthy donors. Points from the study as a whole: Some TCR beta chains (roughly 150 of them) were listed as cytomegalovirus-associated. A few CMV-associated chains were confirmed in vitro to be specific for CMV antigens.

The assay was immunoSEQ multiplex PCR, and TCRdb's table has in-frame clones only and misses some. This sample has tens of thousands of clones, with 94% found just once. V lost 5 bases to trimming and J lost 1 base, with 15 bases between them. This CDR3 is 16 amino acids long. Germline loops: CDR1 SGHTA, CDR2 FQGNSA. This clone was observed a single time. Antigen specificity is unknown. V gene TRBV7-2 combines with J gene TRBJ1-5, with D tentatively TRBD1 (5 bases). The sample taken for sequencing was PBMCs. The source is a woman aged 18-35 years in good health and CMV-seronegative. CDR3 nucleotide sequence: TGTGCCAGCAGCCAAAGGCGGGGGGGAAGCAATCAGCCCCAGCATTTT. This gives the protein CASSQRRGGSNQPQHF.